This TCR beta chain was sequenced in a study of blood T cells in healthy people across ages. Overall study findings and caveats: PBMCs were not sorted, which prevented a conclusive comparison of naive versus antigen-experienced cells. Diversity of TCR beta per million T cells declined in a roughly linear way with age.

Primers used in a second PCR of about 7 to 12 cycles were a sample-barcoded 5' primer and a J-beta primer mix. The template-switch adaptor was a 5' adaptor with 12 random nucleotides. It tagged each cDNA molecule. TCRdb re-called the 5' RACE reads with MiXCR, one entry per CDR3 protein. Here the sample spans approximately 800,000 distinct CDR3 sequences, 62% being singletons. The CDR3 is 14 residues long. Germline V lookup: CDR1 MNHEY, CDR2 SMNVEV (reference sequence). At least 7 million PBMCs were isolated per sample. To note about this clonotype: What it recognizes is unknown.

Sequencing was done on a sample of blood. The rearrangement joins TRBV27 to TRBJ2-1; D possibly corresponds to TRBD1 (6 bases). The DNA end is more similar to TRBJ2-7, so the J call may be wrong. The clonotype comes from a man aged 25 to 40 in good health. CDR3 sequence reads: CASSLQGRHNEQYF. The CDR3 DNA sequence: TGTGCCAGCAGTTTACAGGGGCGGCACAATGAGCAGTACTTC.